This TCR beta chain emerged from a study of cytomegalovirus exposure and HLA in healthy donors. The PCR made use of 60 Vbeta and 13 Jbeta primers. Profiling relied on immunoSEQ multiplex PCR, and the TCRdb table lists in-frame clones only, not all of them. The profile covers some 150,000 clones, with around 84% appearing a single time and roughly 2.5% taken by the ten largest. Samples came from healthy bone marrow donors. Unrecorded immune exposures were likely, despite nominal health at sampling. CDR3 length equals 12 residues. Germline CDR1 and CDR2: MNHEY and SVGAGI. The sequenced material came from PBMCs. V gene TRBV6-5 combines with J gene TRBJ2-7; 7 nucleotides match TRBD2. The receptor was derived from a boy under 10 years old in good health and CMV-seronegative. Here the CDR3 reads CAARGSADEQYF. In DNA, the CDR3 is TGTGCGGCGCGGGGGTCCGCGGACGAGCAGTACTTC.